Listed here are 9 T cell receptor beta chains from one sample, sequenced in a study of T cells after yellow fever vaccination. MiXCR was run by TCRdb on the 5' RACE reads, yielding one entry per CDR3 protein. This sample has about 340,000 distinct CDR3 sequences, with roughly an eighth found just once. Sequencing was performed on CD4+ T cells sorted from PBMCs, taken 15 days after the yellow fever booster vaccination. These receptors came from a man aged 18 to 29 who received the YFV17D yellow fever vaccine.

The V call is TRBV20-1, the J call TRBJ2-1; the D gene is possibly TRBD2 (5 bases). This CDR3 contains 15 residues. With 3 bases removed from V and 4 bases from J, the gap between germline ends came to 16 bases. From germline, CDR1 is DFQATT and CDR2 SNEGSKA (reference sequence). The CDR3 nucleotides are TGCAGTGCTAGGTCGGCGGGCGCGTATTACAATGAGCAGTTCTTC. Encoded protein: CSARSAGAYYNEQFF.

This rearrangement joins TRBV11-2 to TRBJ2-5; 8 nucleotides agree with TRBD1. The trim removed 2 bases at V and 4 bases at J, leaving 6 bases unmatched. CDR1 and CDR2 (germline): SGHAT, FQNNGV. The CDR3 spans 15 residues. The CDR3 reads CASSLSAGGIETQYF. CDR3 nucleotide sequence: TGTGCCAGCAGCTTATCGGCAGGGGGCATAGAGACCCAGTACTTC.

This clonotype showed up just a few times. V and J are TRBV7-9 and TRBJ2-5, with D possibly TRBD2 on 5 matching bases. The germline CDR1 and CDR2 sequences are SEHNR and FQNEAQ (reference sequence). The CDR3 consists of 16 residues. Trimming removed 5 bases from V and 1 base from J, with 17 bases in between. Here the CDR3 reads CASSVGLRVGQETQYF. The CDR3 DNA reads TGTGCCAGCAGCGTGGGGTTGAGGGTCGGCCAAGAGACCCAGTACTTC.

This clonotype was observed a handful of times. The rearrangement uses TRBV6-5 and TRBJ2-2, with 11 bases aligning to TRBD1. The V segment lost 2 bases and the J segment 5 bases; nucleotides outside the gene matches: 4. Germline V gene lookup returns CDR1 MNHEY and CDR2 SVGAGI. The CDR3 runs to 16 residues. CDR3: CASSYPGTGGTGELFF. As DNA, the CDR3 is TGTGCCAGCAGTTACCCCGGGACAGGGGGAACCGGGGAGCTGTTTTTT.

This clonotype came up a few times. The chain couples TRBV10-3 to TRBJ2-1; D not certain. CDR1 is ENHRY and CDR2 is SYGVKD in the germline V gene. The length of the CDR3 is 11 residues. The ends were cut back, 1 base at V and 7 bases at J, with 2 bases in the middle. CDR3 sequence reads: CAISEWNEQFF. The CDR3 nucleotides read TGTGCCATCAGTGAGTGGAATGAGCAGTTCTTC.

This clonotype was found a few times. The chain uses TRBV6-5 and TRBJ2-3; 15 bases agree with TRBD2. The V gene end was trimmed by 5 bases and the J gene end by 6 bases; junction bases not matched to a gene: 9. The CDR3 sequence is 17 residues long. Per the germline V gene, CDR1 is MNHEY and CDR2 is SVGAGI. CDR3 bases: TGTGCCAGCAGTGCCCTCCACGGGACTAGCGGGGGGGATACGCAGTATTTT. This gives the protein CASSALHGTSGGDTQYF.

This chain uses TRBV7-2 with TRBJ2-5, with 10 bases matching TRBD2. CDR1 is SGHTA, CDR2 FQGNSA, per germline. The CDR3 runs to 16 residues. Losses at the gene ends were 1 base for V and 2 bases for J; bases not matched to a gene: 4. CDR3 protein: CASSLGPSGGQETQYF. Here the CDR3 DNA reads TGTGCCAGCAGCTTAGGCCCTAGCGGGGGACAAGAGACCCAGTACTTC.

In this sample, this clonotype turned up a few times. The genes are TRBV7-2 and TRBJ1-5; D gene uncertain. Germline CDR1 is SGHTA and CDR2 is FQGNSA. CDR3 length: 13 amino acids. Trimming took off 5 bases at V and 2 bases at J, with 7 bases between the two ends. The CDR3 sequence: CASSPQRNQPQHF. In DNA, the CDR3 is TGTGCCAGCAGCCCCCAGCGCAATCAGCCCCAGCATTTT.

The V call is TRBV30, the J call TRBJ1-1, with D possibly TRBD1 on 6 matching bases. V gave up 0 bases and J gave up 5 bases, with 13 bases separating them. The length of the CDR3 is 14 residues. Germline CDR1 GTSNPN, CDR2 SVGIG (reference sequence). In nucleotides, the CDR3 is TGTGCCTGGAGTGTAGAAACAGGGAGGACTGAAGCTTTCTTT. Translated, it gives CAWSVETGRTEAFF.